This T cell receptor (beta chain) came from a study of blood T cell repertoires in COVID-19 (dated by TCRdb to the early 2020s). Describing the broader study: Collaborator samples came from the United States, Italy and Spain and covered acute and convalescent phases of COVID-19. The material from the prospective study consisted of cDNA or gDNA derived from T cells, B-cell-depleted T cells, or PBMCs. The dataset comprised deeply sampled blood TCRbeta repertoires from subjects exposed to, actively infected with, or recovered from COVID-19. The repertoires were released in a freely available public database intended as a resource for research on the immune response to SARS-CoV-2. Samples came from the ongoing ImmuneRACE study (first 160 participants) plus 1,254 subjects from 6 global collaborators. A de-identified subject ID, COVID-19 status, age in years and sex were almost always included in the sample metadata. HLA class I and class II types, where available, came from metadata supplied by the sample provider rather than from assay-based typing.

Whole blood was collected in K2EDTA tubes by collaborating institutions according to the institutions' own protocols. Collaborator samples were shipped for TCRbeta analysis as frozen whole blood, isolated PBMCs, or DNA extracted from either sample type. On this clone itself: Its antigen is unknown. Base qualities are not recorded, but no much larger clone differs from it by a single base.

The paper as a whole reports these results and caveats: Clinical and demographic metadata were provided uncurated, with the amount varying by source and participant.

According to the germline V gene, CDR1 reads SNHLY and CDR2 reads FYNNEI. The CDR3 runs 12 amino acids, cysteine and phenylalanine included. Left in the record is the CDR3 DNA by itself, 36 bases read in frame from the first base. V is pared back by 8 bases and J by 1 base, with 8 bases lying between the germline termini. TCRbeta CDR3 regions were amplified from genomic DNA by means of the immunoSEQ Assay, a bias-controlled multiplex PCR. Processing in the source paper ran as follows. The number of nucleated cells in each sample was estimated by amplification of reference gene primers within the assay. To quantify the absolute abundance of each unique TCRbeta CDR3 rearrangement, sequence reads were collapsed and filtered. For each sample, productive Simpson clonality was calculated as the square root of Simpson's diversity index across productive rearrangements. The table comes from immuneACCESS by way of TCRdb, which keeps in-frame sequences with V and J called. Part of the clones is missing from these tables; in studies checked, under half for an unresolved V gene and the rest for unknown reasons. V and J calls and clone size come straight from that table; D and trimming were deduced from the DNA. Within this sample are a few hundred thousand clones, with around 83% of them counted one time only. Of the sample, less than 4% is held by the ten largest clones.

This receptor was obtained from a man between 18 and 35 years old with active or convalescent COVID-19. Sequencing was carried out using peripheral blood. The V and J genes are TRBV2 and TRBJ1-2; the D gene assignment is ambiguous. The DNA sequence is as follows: TGTGCCAGCCGCGGGAATAACTATGGCTACACCTTC. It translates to CASRGNNYGYTF. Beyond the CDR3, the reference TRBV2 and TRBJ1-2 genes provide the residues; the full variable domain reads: EPEVTQTPSHQVTQMGQEVILRCVPISNHLYFYWYRQILGQKVEFLVSFYNNEISEKSEIFDDQFSVERPDGSNFTLKIRSTKLEDSAMYFCASRGNNYGYTFGSGTRLTVV.